These T cell receptor beta chains were read from a single sample in a study of blood T cell repertoires in COVID-19. Assay: immunoSEQ multiplex PCR; the TCRdb copy retains only in-frame clones and omits some. The table shows about 50,000 clones, with 65% to 90% occurring only once. Sequencing was performed on peripheral blood. The origin of the receptors is a human donor in a cohort sampled during active COVID-19. CDR3s include the opening cysteine and the closing phenylalanine or tryptophan. The D gene is left open where the match is weak. Only some rows state a clone size, as once, few, many or a class for expanded clones.

TRBJ1-2 | NA | TRBD1 | TRBV19 | CASGDRVGSGYTF | TGTGCCAGCGGGGACAGGGTGGGTAGTGGCTACACCTTC
TRBJ2-7 | NA | NA | TRBV2 | CASNVLGPYGGQYF | TGTGCCAGCAATGTGCTTGGGCCATACGGAGGACAGTACTTC
TRBJ1-4 | NA | NA | TRBV4-2 | CASSRSLSTNEKLFF | TGTGCCAGCAGCCGAAGTCTATCAACTAATGAAAAACTGTTTTTT
TRBJ2-3 | NA | TRBD2 | TRBV11-3 | CASSLDRGSTPDTQYF | TGTGCCAGCAGCTTAGATCGCGGGAGTACCCCAGATACGCAGTATTTT
TRBJ1-4 | NA | TRBD1 | TRBV2 | CASSGTGGPNEKLFF | TGTGCCAGCAGTGGGACAGGGGGGCCTAATGAAAAACTGTTTTTT
TRBJ1-2 | NA | TRBD1 | TRBV28 | CASSLNRDRGIYGYTF | TGTGCCAGCAGTTTAAACAGGGACAGGGGTATCTATGGCTACACCTTC
TRBJ1-4 | NA | NA | TRBV28 | CAGSGVRGEKLFF | TGTGCCGGGTCAGGGGTTCGTGGTGAAAAACTGTTTTTT
TRBJ2-3 | NA | TRBD2 | TRBV2 | CASSDSGGHTDTQYF | TGTGCCAGCAGTGATAGCGGGGGACACACAGATACGCAGTATTTT
TRBJ2-1 | NA | TRBD2 | TRBV3-1/TRBV3-2 | CASSPLAGTLYNEQFF | TGTGCCAGCAGCCCTCTAGCGGGAACCCTCTACAATGAGCAGTTCTTC
TRBJ2-3 | once | NA | TRBV28 | CASSFQGSTDTQYF | TGTGCCAGCAGTTTTCAGGGGAGCACAGATACGCAGTATTTT